A selection of T cell receptor beta chains follows, all from one sample in a study of blood T cell repertoires in COVID-19. The data were produced by immunoSEQ multiplex PCR, yet TCRdb's version contains in-frame clones alone and is incomplete. The data show some 89,000 clones, roughly 86% seen once. Sequences were obtained from peripheral blood. These receptors originate from a woman over 75 with acute or convalescent COVID-19. CDR3s include the opening cysteine and the closing phenylalanine or tryptophan. D genes are given only for firm matches. Size is omitted from some rows. Given values are once, few, many or a class for expanded clones.

>TRBJ2-2|.|TRBV27|TRBD2
CASSPRGGRDTGELFF
TGTGCCAGTTCGCCGCGGGGAGGGCGCGACACCGGGGAGCTGTTTTTT
>TRBJ1-3|.|TRBV5-1|TRBD1
CASSLDRAGGAGGNTIYF
TGCGCCAGCAGCTTGGATCGGGCAGGGGGCGCAGGGGGAAACACCATATATTTT
>TRBJ1-2|.|TRBV29-1|TRBD1
CSVDEGQPLRGYTF
TGCAGCGTGGACGAGGGACAGCCGCTCCGCGGCTACACCTTC
>TRBJ1-2|.|TRBV7-9|TRBD1
CASSLGGQGANYGYTF
TGTGCCAGCAGCTTAGGGGGACAGGGAGCTAACTATGGCTACACCTTC
>TRBJ2-7|.|TRBV18|.
CASSPLDSTYEQYF
TGTGCCAGCTCACCACTGGACAGTACCTACGAGCAGTACTTC
>TRBJ2-1|.|TRBV5-1|.
CASSYDRSSSYNEQFF
TGCGCCAGCAGTTACGACAGGTCCTCCTCCTACAATGAGCAGTTCTTC
>TRBJ1-1|.|TRBV7-3|TRBD1
CASSPGTGGTEAFF
TGTGCCAGCAGCCCTGGGACAGGGGGCACTGAAGCTTTCTTT
>TRBJ2-1|.|TRBV5-1|TRBD1
CASSLARAGGPVVAVNEQFF
TGCGCCAGCAGCTTGGCCCGCGCAGGGGGTCCGGTTGTGGCTGTCAATGAGCAGTTCTTC
>TRBJ1-4|few|TRBV2|.
CASRLDQGSNEKLFF
TGTGCCAGCAGGCTGGATCAGGGATCTAATGAAAAACTGTTTTTT
>TRBJ2-7|.|TRBV6-1|TRBD2
CASSEPGGYEQYF
TGTGCCAGCAGTGAACCGGGAGGCTACGAGCAGTACTTC
>TRBJ2-5|once|TRBV25-1|.
CASSPGALRLARETQYF
TGTGCCAGCAGTCCGGGGGCGCTCCGACTAGCACGAGAGACCCAGTACTTC
>TRBJ2-3|.|TRBV18|TRBD2
CASSRSLRTSGGTDTQYF
TGTGCCAGCTCACGATCACTGAGGACTAGCGGGGGCACAGATACGCAGTATTTT
>TRBJ1-2|.|TRBV6-5|TRBD1
CASSINRGPSEGYTF
TGTGCCAGCAGCATCAACAGGGGACCCTCCGAAGGCTACACCTTC
>TRBJ1-6|.|TRBV7-6|.
CASSPSGGGAASPLHF
TGTGCCAGCAGCCCCTCGGGCGGAGGGGCGGCTTCACCCCTCCACTTT
>TRBJ2-1|.|TRBV24-1|TRBD1
CATSEIDRGNEQFF
TGTGCCACCAGTGAAATAGACAGGGGCAATGAGCAGTTCTTC
>TRBJ2-2|.|TRBV4-2|TRBD2
CASSESGGLNTGELFF
TGTGCCAGCAGCGAAAGCGGGGGGCTCAACACCGGGGAGCTGTTTTTT
>TRBJ1-1|once|TRBV6-2/TRBV6-3|TRBD1
CASSIDRVNTEAFF
TGTGCCAGCAGCATTGACAGGGTGAACACTGAAGCTTTCTTT